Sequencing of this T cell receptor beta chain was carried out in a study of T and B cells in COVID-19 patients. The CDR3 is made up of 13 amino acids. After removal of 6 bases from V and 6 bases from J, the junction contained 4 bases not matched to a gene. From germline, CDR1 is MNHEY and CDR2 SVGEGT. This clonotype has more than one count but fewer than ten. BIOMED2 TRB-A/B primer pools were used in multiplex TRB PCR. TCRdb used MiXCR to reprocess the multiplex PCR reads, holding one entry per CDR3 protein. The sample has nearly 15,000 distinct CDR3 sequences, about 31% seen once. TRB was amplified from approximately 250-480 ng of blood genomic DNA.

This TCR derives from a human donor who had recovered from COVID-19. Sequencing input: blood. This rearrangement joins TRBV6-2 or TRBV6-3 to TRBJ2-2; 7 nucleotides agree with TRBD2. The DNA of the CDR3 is TGTGCCAGCAGGCCTACTAGCGCCGGGGAGCTGTTTTTT. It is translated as CASRPTSAGELFF.